The TCR beta chain under discussion was sequenced for a study of blood T cells in healthy people across ages. Deletions cut 5 bases from V and 4 bases from J, with 18 bases between. Looked up from germline, CDR1 is SEHNR and CDR2 is FQNEAQ (reference sequence). The CDR3 runs 16 residues. Sample-barcoded 5' priming and a J-beta primer mix drove a second PCR of roughly 6 to 12 cycles. A single record per CDR3 protein comes from TCRdb applying MiXCR to the 5' RACE reads. The sample yields just under 900,000 distinct CDR3 sequences, around 28% seen once. This TCR was sampled from a woman of 80 years or more in good health. The chain recombines TRBV7-9 with TRBJ1-5; D is perhaps TRBD1 (5 bases). The sequencing input was blood. The CDR3 region is CASSQGGGTRNQPQHF. As DNA, the CDR3 is TGTGCCAGCAGCCAAGGTGGGGGAACAAGGAATCAGCCCCAGCATTTT.